The sequence of this T cell receptor beta chain was determined in a study of CD8 T cells in ankylosing spondylitis. Study-wide results and limits: In the blood and synovial fluid of reactive arthritis, some motif variants had been previously reported. With a CD8+ phenotype, disease-linked clones were relatively rare in peripheral blood. The study identified a TCR beta motif of several highly homologous variants that appeared characteristic of ankylosing spondylitis blood.

CDR3 size: 14 residues. V dropped 1 base and J dropped 6 bases, with 12 bases sitting between them. The germline CDR1 and CDR2 sequences are LGHNA and YSLEER. This clonotype occurred a few times. Its antigen is as yet unknown. Quantitative molecular-barcoded 5'-RACE generated the TCR beta libraries. TCRdb independently ran MiXCR on the 5' RACE reads; one entry per CDR3 protein. The data show 800,000 to 900,000 distinct CDR3 sequences, over 9.5% seen once. The sequencing sample was made of blood, either unsorted or a sorted T cell fraction (not recorded which). The TCR originated in a male donor with ankylosing spondylitis. V is TRBV4-3 and J is TRBJ1-1; no reliable D call. The DNA of the CDR3 is TGCGCCAGCAGCCAAGTGGAGACACGGTCTGAAGCTTTCTTT. Its translation is CASSQVETRSEAFF.